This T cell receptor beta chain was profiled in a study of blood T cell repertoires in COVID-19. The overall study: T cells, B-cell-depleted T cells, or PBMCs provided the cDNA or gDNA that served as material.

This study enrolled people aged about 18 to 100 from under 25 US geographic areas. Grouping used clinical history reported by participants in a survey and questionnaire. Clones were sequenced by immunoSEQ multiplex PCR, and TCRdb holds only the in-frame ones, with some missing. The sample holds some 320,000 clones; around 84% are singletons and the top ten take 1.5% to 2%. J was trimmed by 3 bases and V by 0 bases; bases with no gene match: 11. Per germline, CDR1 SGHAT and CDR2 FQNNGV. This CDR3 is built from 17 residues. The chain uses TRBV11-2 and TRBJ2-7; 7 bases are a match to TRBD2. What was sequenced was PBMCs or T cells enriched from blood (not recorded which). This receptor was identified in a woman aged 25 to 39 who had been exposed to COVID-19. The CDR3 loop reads CASSLDLSRLAIYEQYF. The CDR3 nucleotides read TGTGCCAGCAGCTTAGATCTTAGTAGACTAGCCATCTACGAGCAGTACTTC.